Shown below are 24 T cell receptor beta chains from a single sample sequenced in a study of T cell clonality in common variable immunodeficiency. Sequencing was performed with immunoSEQ multiplex PCR; in TCRdb, only in-frame clones are kept and a portion is missing. The sample yields some 45,000 clones, without any singletons. The sequenced sample was peripheral blood mononuclear cells. Source of these receptors: a person between 18 and 69 years old in good health.

This clone was seen a few times. The read halts 3 residues ahead of the CDR3 end, with the missing end drawn from the germline J gene. This sequence joins TRBV7-2 and TRBJ1-5, with 8 bases identical to TRBD1. This CDR3 contains 15 residues. CDR1 and CDR2 from the germline V gene are SGHTA and FQGNSA. Unmatched junction bases numbered 4, after V lost 0 bases and J lost 6 bases. The CDR3 sequence is CASSLARGQGQPQHF. The sequenced CDR3 bases are TGTGCCAGCAGCTTAGCCAGGGGGCAGGGTCAGCCC. Full variable domain (outside the CDR3, taken from reference TRBV7-2 and TRBJ1-5): GAGVSQSPSNKVTEKGKDVELRCDPISGHTALYWYRQSLGQGLEFLIYFQGNSAPDKSGLPSDRFSAERTGGSVSTLTIQRTQQEDSAVYLCASSLARGQGQPQHFGDGTRLSIL.

The sample holds many counts of this clone. The read stops 3 residues short of the end of the CDR3; the missing end is completed from the germline J gene. The genes are TRBV6-1 and TRBJ1-5; no firm D call. CDR3 length: 17 residues. The V and J ends lost 2 bases and 1 base respectively, with 15 bases between them. CDR1 and CDR2 from the germline V gene are MNHNS and SASEGT. CDR3 DNA (partial): TGTGCCAGCAGTGAAACCCCGCACTCGCGCAGCAATCAGCCC. This sequence encodes CASSETPHSRSNQP. The whole CDR3 region reads CASSETPHSRSNQPQHF.

For this clone: The CDR3 is cut off 3 residues early in the read; its end comes from the germline J gene. This chain joins TRBV7-9 and TRBJ2-7; possibly TRBD2 for D (5 bases). V shed 5 bases and J shed 2 bases, with 16 bases lying between them. Germline CDR1 reads SEHNR; CDR2 reads FQNEAQ (reference sequence). The CDR3 has 15 amino acids. Partial CDR3 DNA: TGTGCCAGCAGCCCACTAGGGCTTGATACCTACGAG. Translating it yields CASSPLGLDTYE. The CDR3 as a whole reads CASSPLGLDTYEQYF.

In regard to this clone: The CDR3 end lies 3 residues beyond the end of the read and is filled in from the germline J gene. This chain links TRBV7-4 with TRBJ2-2; the D gene is possibly TRBD2 (5 bases). Germline V lookup: CDR1 SGHVT, CDR2 SQSDAQ. V lost 8 bases and J 8 bases, leaving 6 bases between the germline ends. The CDR3 loop spans 10 amino acids. CDR3 DNA (partial): TGTGCCAGCCCGGGGGGGGAG. Its protein is CASPGGE. From start to end, the CDR3 is CASPGGELFF.

This clone was recorded at least ten times. With the read ending 3 residues before the CDR3 end, the germline J gene is used to fill in that end. J is TRBJ1-4 and V is TRBV30, with D possibly matching TRBD1 (6 bases). This CDR3 has 13 amino acids. Germline CDR1 GTSNPN, CDR2 SVGIG (reference sequence). Trimming removed 3 bases at V and 8 bases at J, with 13 bases between. CDR3 sequence: CAWSKGRGEKLFF. The part of the CDR3 DNA that was read is TGTGCCTGGAGCAAAGGGAGGGGGGAAAAA.

This clone was counted at least ten times. Coverage ceases 3 residues before the CDR3 finishes, and the germline J gene fills in the end. V is TRBV30 and J is TRBJ2-7, with D uncertain. V gave up 0 bases and J gave up 5 bases, with 8 bases separating them. This CDR3 has 12 residues. CDR1 is GTSNPN and CDR2 is SVGIG in the germline V gene (reference sequence). The CDR3 bases that were read are TGTGCCTGGAGTGTACTCGGTGACGAG. This codes for CAWSVLGDE. The whole CDR3 sequence reads CAWSVLGDEQYF.

Ten or more counts support this clone. The DNA ends 3 residues before the CDR3 does, and the rest of the CDR3 is filled in from the germline J gene. V usage is TRBV6-2 or TRBV6-3 and J usage is TRBJ1-2, with a possible D match to TRBD1 (6 bases). Looked up from germline, CDR1 is MNHEY and CDR2 is SVGEGT. The CDR3 is 15 residues long. V lost 6 bases and J 0 bases, leaving 14 bases between the germline ends. The CDR3 protein is CASRPDSAANYGYTF. CDR3 DNA (partial): TGTGCCAGCAGACCGGACAGCGCCGCTAACTATGGC.

This clone was counted many times. The read falls 3 residues short of the CDR3 end, and the missing part is taken from the germline J gene. The chain joins TRBV2 to TRBJ1-2, with D unresolved. Germline V gene lookup returns CDR1 SNHLY and CDR2 FYNNEI. This CDR3 has 12 amino acids. The V gene lost 6 bases and the J gene lost 2 bases, with 7 bases spanning the gap. This CDR3 is CASSPGNYGYTF. CDR3 DNA, as far as it was read: TGTGCCAGCAGCCCGGGGAACTATGGC.

Concerning this clone itself: The CDR3 extends 3 residues past the end of the read, so its final part is completed from the germline J gene. The chain has TRBV29-1 and TRBJ2-5; D possibly corresponds to TRBD1 (5 bases). V was shortened by 7 bases and J by 7 bases, with 13 bases between the two germline ends. The CDR3 is made up of 11 amino acids. Germline CDR1 is SQVTM and CDR2 is ANQGSEA. Partial CDR3 DNA: TGCAGCGGCGGACCCCAGGGGACC. Translated: CSGGPQGT. The complete CDR3 sequence is CSGGPQGTQYF.

This clone was seen at least ten times. The read falls 3 residues short of the CDR3 end, and the missing part is taken from the germline J gene. The chain links TRBV7-2 to TRBJ1-2; TRBD1 matches at 8 bases. The V and J ends lost 3 bases and 7 bases, in that order; junction bases with no gene match: 7. This CDR3 contains 14 residues. Germline CDR1 and CDR2: SGHTA and FQGNSA. CDR3 DNA, as far as it was read: TGTGCCAGCAGCTTTGGACAGGGAGGGAGTGGC. This gives the protein CASSFGQGGSG. The whole CDR3 is CASSFGQGGSGYTF.

This clone was recorded at least ten times. The read ends 3 residues before the CDR3 terminus; that terminus is restored from the germline J gene. The chain has TRBV7-6 and TRBJ2-3; TRBD2 matches at 10 bases. CDR3 size: 16 residues. Germline trimming cut 5 bases from V and 6 bases from J; bases unmatched to any gene: 11. In germline, CDR1 is SGHVS, CDR2 FNYEAQ. The CDR3: CASSQRTSGVMDTQYF. The covered CDR3 bases are TGTGCCAGCAGCCAACGAACTAGCGGGGTAATGGATACG.

Many counts were recorded for this clone. The CDR3 end is not reached by the read, which stops 3 residues before it; the germline J gene fills it in. The chain has TRBV20-1 and TRBJ2-5, with TRBD2 as a possible D gene (6 bases). This CDR3 is 15 amino acids long. CDR1 DFQATT and CDR2 SNEGSKA come from the germline V gene (reference sequence). V was shortened by 4 bases and J by 5 bases, with 20 bases between the two germline ends. The part of the CDR3 DNA that was read is TGCAGTGCTACGGGACTCAGGGAGAAGAGCGAGACC. This translates into CSATGLREKSET. The full CDR3 protein is CSATGLREKSETQYF.

This clone was recorded at least ten times. CDR3: CASSRTSSGLTDTQYF. The CDR3 bases that were read are TGCGCCAGCAGCCGGACCTCTAGCGGCCTCACAGATACG. The rearrangement joins TRBV5-1 to TRBJ2-3, with 7 positions matching TRBD2. The DNA ends 3 residues before the CDR3 does, and the rest of the CDR3 is filled in from the germline J gene. V trimming: 4 bases; J trimming: 2 bases; junction bases outside the gene matches: 10. From germline, CDR1 is SGHRS and CDR2 YFSETQ. The CDR3 contains 16 residues.

A word on this clone: The DNA ends 3 residues before the CDR3 does, and the rest of the CDR3 is filled in from the germline J gene. V gene TRBV7-9 combines with J gene TRBJ1-5; D gene ambiguous. This CDR3 is built from 15 residues. Trimming took off 1 base at V and 1 base at J, with 8 bases between the two ends. Looked up from germline, CDR1 is SEHNR and CDR2 is FQNEAQ (reference sequence). CDR3 residues: CASSLGVGSNQPQHF. The part of the CDR3 DNA that was read is TGTGCCAGCAGCTTAGGGGTCGGGAGCAATCAGCCC.

To note about this clone: A single base separates this from a much larger clone, so it may be a read error. The read finishes 3 residues shy of the CDR3 end, and the germline J gene is used to complete it. V and J are TRBV2 and TRBJ2-3; TRBD1 aligns across 7 bases. This CDR3 is 14 amino acids long. Germline CDR1 SNHLY, CDR2 FYNNEI. CDR3: CASSPHRGGQPQYF. The sequenced part of the CDR3 DNA is TGTGCCAGCAGCCCACACAGGGGTGGACAGCCG.

This clone has a count of ten or more. The read halts 3 residues ahead of the CDR3 end, with the missing end drawn from the germline J gene. This rearrangement joins TRBV7-6 to TRBJ1-1; tentative D call: TRBD1 (6 bases). V gave up 5 bases and J gave up 5 bases, with 15 bases separating them. The CDR3 is made up of 14 amino acids. From germline, CDR1 is SGHVS and CDR2 FNYEAQ. Incomplete CDR3 DNA: TGTGCCAGCAGCCCGGAAACAGGGTTTACTGAA. Residues: CASSPETGFTE. The entire CDR3 sequence reads CASSPETGFTEAFF.

As for this clone: The read ends 3 residues before the CDR3 terminus; that terminus is restored from the germline J gene. The chain has TRBV6-2 or TRBV6-3 and TRBJ1-1; D remains ambiguous. Germline V gene data show CDR1 as MNHEY and CDR2 as SVGEGT. This CDR3 has 16 amino acids. The CDR3 bases that were read are TGTGCCAGCAGTACCCAGCGGCGAAGCTCCTACAATGAG. It yields the protein CASSTQRRSSYNE. Given in full, the CDR3 is CASSTQRRSSYNEAFF.

Many counts were recorded for this clone. The sequenced fragment ends 3 residues before the CDR3 boundary, so the rest is inferred from the germline J gene. The chain carries TRBV19 and TRBJ2-2; TRBD1 matches at 11 bases. The germline V gene has CDR1 LNHDA and CDR2 SQIVND (reference sequence). The V segment lost 7 bases and the J segment 6 bases; nucleotides outside the gene matches: 4. This CDR3 spans 14 amino acids. The covered CDR3 bases are TGTGCCAGTATTCCGGGACAGGGGGCCGGGGAG. It translates to CASIPGQGAGE. The entire CDR3 protein is CASIPGQGAGELFF.

This clone was seen repeatedly, ten times or more. The read is 3 residues too short to cover the CDR3 end, so that end is filled in from the germline J gene. The chain is built from TRBV9 and TRBJ2-7; 10 positions agree with TRBD1. Germline CDR1 reads SGDLS; CDR2 reads YYNGEE. This CDR3 is built from 14 residues. The trim removed 4 bases at V and 4 bases at J, leaving 5 bases unmatched. The CDR3 loop reads CASSPWDRGYEQYF. The sequenced CDR3 bases are TGTGCCAGCAGCCCCTGGGACAGGGGATACGAG.

This clone was counted many times. The CDR3 end falls 3 residues outside the read, so it is completed with the germline J gene. The V call is TRBV5-1, the J call TRBJ2-7; TRBD1 aligns across 7 bases. This CDR3 comprises 14 residues. The V gene's germline CDR1 is SGHRS and CDR2 YFSETQ. V dropped 5 bases and J dropped 3; count of bases not matched to a gene: 8. CDR3 sequence reads: CASSHPGQIYEQYF. The sequenced part of the CDR3 DNA is TGCGCCAGCAGTCACCCGGGACAGATCTACGAG.

This clone showed up just a few times. Read sequence stops 3 residues before the CDR3 end, and the germline J gene provides the missing end. The chain combines TRBV14 with TRBJ2-5; 10 positions match TRBD1. CDR3 length: 14 amino acids. The ends lost 4 bases at V and 5 bases at J; junction bases unmatched: 4. The germline V gene encodes CDR1 SGHDN and CDR2 FVKESK. The DNA read from the CDR3 is TGTGCCAGCAGCCCGGGACAGGGGTCGGAGACC. It is translated as CASSPGQGSET. The whole CDR3 region reads CASSPGQGSETQYF.

This clone was seen many times. The CDR3 extends 3 residues past the end of the read, so its final part is completed from the germline J gene. This chain connects TRBV2 to TRBJ2-2, with a weak D call TRBD2 (7 bases). The CDR3 covers 14 residues. V was clipped by 7 bases and J by 6 bases, with 15 bases between them. CDR1 is SNHLY, CDR2 FYNNEI, per germline. The CDR3 region is CASMGGARSGELFF. The CDR3 bases that were read are TGTGCCAGCATGGGGGGGGCGCGTTCCGGGGAG.

This clone was recorded at least ten times. Read sequence stops 3 residues before the CDR3 end, and the germline J gene provides the missing end. The V gene is TRBV19, the J gene TRBJ1-6; TRBD1 matches 7 bases. V dropped 5 bases and J dropped 9; count of bases not matched to a gene: 7. Germline-derived CDR1 and CDR2 are LNHDA and SQIVND (reference sequence). The CDR3 spans 14 residues. CDR3 region: CASSSGTEVSPLHF. CDR3 bases read: TGTGCCAGTAGTTCCGGGACAGAAGTTTCACCC.

This clone was picked up many times. The sequenced part of the CDR3 DNA is TGTGCCAGCAGTGGATTCGGCGGGGGGCGGGAGACC. Its protein is CASSGFGGGRET. The whole CDR3 reads CASSGFGGGRETQYF. The V and J genes are TRBV6-1 and TRBJ2-5; 8 nucleotides agree with TRBD2. The read halts 3 residues ahead of the CDR3 end, with the missing end drawn from the germline J gene. The CDR3 length is 15 residues. CDR1 and CDR2 from the germline V gene are MNHNS and SASEGT. V dropped 4 bases and J dropped 5; count of bases not matched to a gene: 9.